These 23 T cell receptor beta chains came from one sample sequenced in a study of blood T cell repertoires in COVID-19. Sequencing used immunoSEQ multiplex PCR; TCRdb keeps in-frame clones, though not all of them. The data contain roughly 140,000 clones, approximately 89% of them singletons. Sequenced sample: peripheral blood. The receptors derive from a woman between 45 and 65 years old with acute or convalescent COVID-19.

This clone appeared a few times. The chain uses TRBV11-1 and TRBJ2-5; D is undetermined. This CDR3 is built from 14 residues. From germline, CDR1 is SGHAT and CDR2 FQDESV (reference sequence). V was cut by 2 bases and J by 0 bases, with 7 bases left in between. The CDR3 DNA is TGTGCCAGCAGCTTATCACTGTACCAAGAGACCCAGTACTTC. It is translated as CASSLSLYQETQYF.

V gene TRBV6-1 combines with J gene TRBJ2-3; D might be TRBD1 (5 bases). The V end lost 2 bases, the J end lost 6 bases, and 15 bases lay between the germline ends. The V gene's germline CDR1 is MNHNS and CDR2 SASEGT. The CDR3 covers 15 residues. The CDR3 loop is CASSETISWGDTQYF. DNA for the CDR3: TGTGCCAGCAGTGAAACTATCTCCTGGGGCGATACGCAGTATTTT.

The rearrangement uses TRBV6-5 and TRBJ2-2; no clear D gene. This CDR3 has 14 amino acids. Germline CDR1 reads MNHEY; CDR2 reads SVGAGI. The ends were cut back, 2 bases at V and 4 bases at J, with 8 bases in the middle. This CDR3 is CASSYQGVTGELFF. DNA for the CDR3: TGTGCCAGCAGTTACCAAGGAGTCACCGGGGAGCTGTTTTTT.

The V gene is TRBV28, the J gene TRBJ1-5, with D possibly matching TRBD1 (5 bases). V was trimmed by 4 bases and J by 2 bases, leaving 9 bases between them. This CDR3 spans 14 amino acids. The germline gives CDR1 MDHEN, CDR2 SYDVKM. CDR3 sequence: CASSSGWGNQPQHF. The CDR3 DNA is TGTGCCAGCAGTTCAGGGTGGGGCAATCAGCCCCAGCATTTT.

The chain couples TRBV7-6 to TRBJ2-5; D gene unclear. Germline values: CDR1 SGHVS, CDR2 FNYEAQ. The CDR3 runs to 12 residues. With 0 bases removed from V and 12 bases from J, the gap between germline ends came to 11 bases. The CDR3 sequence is CASSLASDTKYF. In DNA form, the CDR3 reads TGTGCCAGCAGCTTAGCGTCAGACACCAAGTACTTC.

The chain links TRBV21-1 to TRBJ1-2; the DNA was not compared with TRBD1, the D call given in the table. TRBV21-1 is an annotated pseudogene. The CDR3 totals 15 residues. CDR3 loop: CASSVRDRGNYGYTF. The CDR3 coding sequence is TGTGCCAGCAGCGTCCGGGACAGGGGAAACTATGGCTACACCTTC.

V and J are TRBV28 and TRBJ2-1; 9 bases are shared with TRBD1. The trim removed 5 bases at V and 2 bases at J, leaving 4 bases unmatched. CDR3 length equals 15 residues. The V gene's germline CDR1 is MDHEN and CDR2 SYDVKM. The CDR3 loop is CASSLQGAAYNEQFF. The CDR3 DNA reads TGTGCCAGCAGTCTACAGGGGGCCGCCTACAATGAGCAGTTCTTC.

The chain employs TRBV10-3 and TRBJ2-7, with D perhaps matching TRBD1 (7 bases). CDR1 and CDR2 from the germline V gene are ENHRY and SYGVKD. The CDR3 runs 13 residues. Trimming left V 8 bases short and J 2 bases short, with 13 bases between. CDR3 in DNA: TGTGCCATCGGGGGGACAGACACCTACGAGCAGTACTTC. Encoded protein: CAIGGTDTYEQYF.

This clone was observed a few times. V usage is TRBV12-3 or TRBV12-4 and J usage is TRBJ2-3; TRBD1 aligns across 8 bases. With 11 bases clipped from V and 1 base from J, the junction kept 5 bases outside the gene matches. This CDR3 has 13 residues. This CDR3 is CAGRQGRTDTQYF. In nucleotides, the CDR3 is TGTGCCGGTAGACAGGGGCGCACAGATACGCAGTATTTT.

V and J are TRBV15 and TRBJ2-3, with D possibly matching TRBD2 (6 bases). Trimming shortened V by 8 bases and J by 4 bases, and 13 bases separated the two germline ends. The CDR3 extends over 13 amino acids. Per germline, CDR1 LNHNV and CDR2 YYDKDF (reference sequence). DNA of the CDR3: TGTGCCACCCGAGGGAGCGGGTCAGATACGCAGTATTTT. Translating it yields CATRGSGSDTQYF.

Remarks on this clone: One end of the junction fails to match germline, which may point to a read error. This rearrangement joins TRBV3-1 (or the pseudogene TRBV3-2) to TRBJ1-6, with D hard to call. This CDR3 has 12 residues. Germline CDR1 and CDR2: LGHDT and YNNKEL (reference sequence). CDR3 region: CASSQYSSPLHF. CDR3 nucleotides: TGTGCCAGCAGCCAATATAGTTCACCCCTCCACTTT.

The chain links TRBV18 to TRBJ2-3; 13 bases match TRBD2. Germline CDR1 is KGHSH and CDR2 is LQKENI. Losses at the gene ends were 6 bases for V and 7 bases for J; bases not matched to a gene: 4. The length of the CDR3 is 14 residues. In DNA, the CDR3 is TGTGCCAGCTCGCTGACTAGCGGGGGGAATACGCAGTATTTT. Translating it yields CASSLTSGGNTQYF.

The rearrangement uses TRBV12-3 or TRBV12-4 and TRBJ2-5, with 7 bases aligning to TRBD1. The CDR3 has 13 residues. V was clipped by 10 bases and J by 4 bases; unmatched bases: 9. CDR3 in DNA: TGTGCCACCGCCACAAGGGACAGAGAGACCCAGTACTTC. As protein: CATATRDRETQYF.

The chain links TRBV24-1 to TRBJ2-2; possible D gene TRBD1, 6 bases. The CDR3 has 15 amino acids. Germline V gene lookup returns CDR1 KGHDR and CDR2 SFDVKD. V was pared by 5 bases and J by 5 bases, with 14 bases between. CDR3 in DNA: TGTGCCACCAGTGCGTTGGCAGGGACAACCGGGGAGCTGTTTTTT. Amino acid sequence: CATSALAGTTGELFF.

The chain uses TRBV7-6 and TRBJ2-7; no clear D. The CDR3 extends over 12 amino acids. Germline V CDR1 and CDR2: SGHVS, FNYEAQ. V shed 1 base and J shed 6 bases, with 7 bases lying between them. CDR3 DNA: TGTGCCAGCAGCTTAGGCTCGGGCGAGCAGTACTTC. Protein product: CASSLGSGEQYF. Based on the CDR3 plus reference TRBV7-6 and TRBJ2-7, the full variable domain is GAGVSQSPRYKVTKRGQDVALRCDPISGHVSLYWYRQALGQGPEFLTYFNYEAQQDKSGLPNDRFSAERPEGSISTLTIQRTEQRDSAMYRCASSLGSGEQYFGPGTRLTVT.

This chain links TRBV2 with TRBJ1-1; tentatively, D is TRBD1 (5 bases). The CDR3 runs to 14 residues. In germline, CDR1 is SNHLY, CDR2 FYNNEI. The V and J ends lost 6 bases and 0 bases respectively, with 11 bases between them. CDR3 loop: CASSLDSVNTEAFF. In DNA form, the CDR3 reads TGTGCCAGCAGCCTTGACAGTGTGAACACTGAAGCTTTCTTT. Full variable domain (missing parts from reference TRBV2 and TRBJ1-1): EPEVTQTPSHQVTQMGQEVILRCVPISNHLYFYWYRQILGQKVEFLVSFYNNEISEKSEIFDDQFSVERPDGSNFTLKIRSTKLEDSAMYFCASSLDSVNTEAFFGQGTRLTVV.

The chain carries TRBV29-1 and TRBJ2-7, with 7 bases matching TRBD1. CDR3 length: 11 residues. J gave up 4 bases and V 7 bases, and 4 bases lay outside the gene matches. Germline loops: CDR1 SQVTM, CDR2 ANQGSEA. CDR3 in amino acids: CSAGQVYEQYF. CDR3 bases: TGCAGCGCCGGACAGGTTTACGAGCAGTACTTC.

The CDR3 region has the DNA TGTGCCAGCTCATTAGCCCTTTACAATGAGCAGTTCTTC. Its protein is CASSLALYNEQFF. The chain joins TRBV11-2 to TRBJ2-1; D not resolved. The CDR3 totals 13 residues. Trimming left V 8 bases short and J 4 bases short, with 12 bases between. CDR1 and CDR2 from the germline V gene are SGHAT and FQNNGV.

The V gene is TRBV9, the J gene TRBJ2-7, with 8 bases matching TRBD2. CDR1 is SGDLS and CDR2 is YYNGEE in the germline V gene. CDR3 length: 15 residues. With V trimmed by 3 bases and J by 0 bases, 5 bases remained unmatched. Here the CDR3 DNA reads TGTGCCAGCAGCGCGGCGGGAGGACACTCCTACGAGCAGTACTTC. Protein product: CASSAAGGHSYEQYF. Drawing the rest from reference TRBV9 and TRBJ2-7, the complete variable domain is DSGVTQTPKHLITATGQRVTLRCSPRSGDLSVYWYQQSLDQGLQFLIQYYNGEERAKGNILERFSAQQFPDLHSELNLSSLELGDSALYFCASSAAGGHSYEQYFGPGTRLTVT.

Written as DNA, the CDR3 is TGTGCCAGCAGTTTGTCGACAGGGGCTAATGAAAAACTGTTTTTT. Translated: CASSLSTGANEKLFF. The V gene is TRBV28, the J gene TRBJ1-4; TRBD1 matches at 8 bases. From germline, CDR1 is MDHEN and CDR2 SYDVKM. This CDR3 comprises 15 residues. Trimming took 3 bases from V and 3 from J; bases not matched to a gene: 3.

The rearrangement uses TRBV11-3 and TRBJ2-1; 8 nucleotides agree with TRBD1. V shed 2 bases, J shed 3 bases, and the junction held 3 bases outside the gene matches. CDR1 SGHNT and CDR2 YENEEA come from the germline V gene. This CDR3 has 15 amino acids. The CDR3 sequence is CASSLMGQDYNEQFF. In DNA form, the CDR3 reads TGTGCCAGCAGCTTAATGGGACAGGACTACAATGAGCAGTTCTTC.

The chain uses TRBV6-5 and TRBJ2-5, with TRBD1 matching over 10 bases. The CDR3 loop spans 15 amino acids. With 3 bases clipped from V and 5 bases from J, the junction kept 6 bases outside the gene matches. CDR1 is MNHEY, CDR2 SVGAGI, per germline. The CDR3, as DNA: TGTGCCAGCAGTTATGGGACAGGGGCTATGGAGACCCAGTACTTC. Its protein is CASSYGTGAMETQYF.

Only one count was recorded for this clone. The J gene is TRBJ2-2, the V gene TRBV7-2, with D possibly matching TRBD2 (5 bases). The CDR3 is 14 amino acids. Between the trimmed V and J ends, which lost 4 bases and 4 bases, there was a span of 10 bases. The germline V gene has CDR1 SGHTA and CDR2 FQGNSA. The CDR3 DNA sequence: TGTGCCAGCAGCTCCGGGATACCCACCGGGGAGCTGTTTTTT. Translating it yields CASSSGIPTGELFF.